This passage covers 26 T cell receptor beta chains from one sample sequenced in a study of control samples from healthy donors and cancer patients. The repertoire was sequenced with immunoSEQ multiplex PCR; TCRdb's copy has only in-frame clones and lacks some. The sample has 150,000 to 170,000 clones, roughly 94% seen once; the top ten hold around 6.1%. Sequenced input: blood. The receptors were sampled from a man in his forties in good health.

The chain couples TRBV6-1 to TRBJ2-1; TRBD2 is a possible D gene (6 bases). CDR1 MNHNS and CDR2 SASEGT come from the germline V gene. The length of the CDR3 is 14 residues. Trimming removed 1 base from V and 4 bases from J, with 8 bases in between. The CDR3 DNA reads TGTGCCAGCAGTGAAGTGGGAGGTTACAATGAGCAGTTCTTC. This codes for CASSEVGGYNEQFF.

The chain recombines TRBV4-3 with TRBJ2-7; tentatively, D is TRBD2 (7 bases). Looked up from germline, CDR1 is LGHNA and CDR2 is YSLEER. V was trimmed by 1 base and J by 4 bases, leaving 14 bases between them. This CDR3 is built from 15 residues. CDR3 amino acids: CASSQVWEGGYEQYF. The CDR3 region has the DNA TGCGCCAGCAGCCAAGTGTGGGAGGGGGGGTACGAGCAGTACTTC.

The V and J genes are TRBV6-5 and TRBJ1-1; D remains unclear. Germline V gene sequence: CDR1 MNHEY, CDR2 SVGAGI. The ends were cut back, 5 bases at V and 8 bases at J, with 15 bases in the middle. The CDR3 length is 13 residues. The chain's CDR3 is CASSPYADGEAFF. CDR3 sequence (DNA): TGTGCCAGCAGTCCCTACGCCGACGGCGAAGCTTTCTTT.

The J gene is TRBJ1-5, the V gene TRBV18, with D hard to call. Germline CDR1 KGHSH, CDR2 LQKENI. The CDR3 is made up of 14 amino acids. V was pared by 6 bases and J by 2 bases, with 11 bases between. CDR3 in amino acids: CASSEGYGNQPQHF. The CDR3 nucleotides read TGTGCCAGCTCCGAAGGATATGGCAATCAGCCCCAGCATTTT.

This chain connects TRBV19 to TRBJ1-1, with a possible D match to TRBD1 (6 bases). Trimming shortened V by 9 bases and J by 3 bases, and 11 bases separated the two germline ends. The CDR3 has 12 amino acids. Germline V lookup: CDR1 LNHDA, CDR2 SQIVND (reference sequence). The CDR3 bases are TGTGCCAGCCAAAGGGGGGACACTGAAGCTTTCTTT. Its translation is CASQRGDTEAFF.

This chain links TRBV19 with TRBJ1-5; weak D call: TRBD1 (6 bases). CDR1 and CDR2 (germline): LNHDA, SQIVND (reference sequence). With 7 bases removed from V and 0 bases from J, the gap between germline ends came to 10 bases. The CDR3 length is 14 residues. This CDR3 is CASTIGGSNQPQHF. The DNA for the CDR3 is TGTGCCAGTACCATAGGGGGTAGCAATCAGCCCCAGCATTTT.

This rearrangement joins TRBV12-2 to TRBJ2-5; TRBD1, as called in the table, went unchecked against the DNA. TRBV12-2 is a pseudogene locus. This CDR3 contains 18 residues. CDR3 nucleotides: TGTGCAAGTCGTATCGCCCCCGGGACAACTAAGCCCTTGTGGACCCAGTACTTC. This encodes CASRIAPGTTKPLWTQYF.

V and J are TRBV30 and TRBJ1-5; no firm D call. CDR1 and CDR2 (germline): GTSNPN, SVGIG (reference sequence). V shed 0 bases and J shed 5 bases, with 8 bases lying between them. CDR3 length: 13 residues. The CDR3 is CAWSVGVDQPQHF. The CDR3 DNA reads as TGTGCCTGGAGTGTAGGTGTAGATCAGCCCCAGCATTTT.

This chain joins TRBV6-1 and TRBJ2-7, with 7 positions matching TRBD1. The CDR3 contains 16 residues. Germline trimming cut 1 base from V and 0 bases from J; bases unmatched to any gene: 6. CDR1 and CDR2 from the germline V gene are MNHNS and SASEGT. This chain's CDR3 is CASSEGVRGSSYEQYF. The CDR3 DNA is TGTGCCAGCAGTGAAGGCGTCAGGGGGAGCTCCTACGAGCAGTACTTC.

The chain links TRBV27 to TRBJ1-2; 7 bases are shared with TRBD1. The germline V gene has CDR1 MNHEY and CDR2 SMNVEV (reference sequence). The CDR3 runs to 14 residues. J lost 4 bases, V lost 4 bases, and 6 bases had no gene match. CDR3: CASSSTGAIYGYTF. The CDR3 region has the DNA TGTGCCAGCAGTTCTACAGGGGCCATCTATGGCTACACCTTC.

The rearrangement uses TRBV6-5 and TRBJ2-7, with 10 bases lining up with TRBD1. Germline-derived CDR1 and CDR2 are MNHEY and SVGAGI. The J segment lost 4 bases and the V segment lost 2 bases, leaving 2 bases of the junction unmatched. This CDR3 contains 14 residues. DNA of the CDR3: TGTGCCAGCAGTTACGGACAGGGGGGTTACGAGCAGTACTTC. Its protein product is CASSYGQGGYEQYF.

The rearrangement links TRBV5-1 to TRBJ2-1; 13 nucleotides align to TRBD2. The germline CDR1 and CDR2 sequences are SGHRS and YFSETQ. Germline trimming cut 4 bases from V and 6 bases from J; bases unmatched to any gene: 13. This CDR3 has 18 residues. The CDR3 sequence: CASSPLVLWTSGGNEQFF. Written as DNA, the CDR3 is TGCGCCAGCAGCCCCCTCGTCCTCTGGACTAGCGGGGGCAATGAGCAGTTCTTC.

V usage is TRBV21-1 and J usage is TRBJ1-1. TRBV21-1 is listed as a pseudogene. This CDR3 region has 18 residues. CDR3 in DNA: TGTGCCAGCAGCGAAGGACTTCGTTTTCGGCAGACGAACACTGAAGCTTTCTTT. Its protein product is CASSEGLRFRQTNTEAFF.

The chain combines TRBV28 with TRBJ2-4, with D unresolved. V was pared by 2 bases and J by 0 bases, with 5 bases between. Germline V gene sequence: CDR1 MDHEN, CDR2 SYDVKM. This CDR3 spans 14 amino acids. CDR3 sequence: CASSLRTAKNIQYF. CDR3 DNA: TGTGCCAGCAGTTTACGGACAGCCAAAAACATTCAGTACTTC.

The chain has TRBV7-9 and TRBJ1-5; D remains unclear. Germline CDR1 SEHNR, CDR2 FQNEAQ (reference sequence). V was pared by 5 bases and J by 7 bases, with 18 bases between. The CDR3 consists of 15 residues. The CDR3, as DNA: TGTGCCAGCAGCACAAAAGGCCCCGGATTCCAGCCCCAGCATTTT. Its protein is CASSTKGPGFQPQHF.

J is TRBJ1-1 and V is TRBV11-1; a weak D match, TRBD1 (6 bases). V was clipped by 4 bases and J by 4 bases, with 13 bases between them. Germline CDR1 is SGHAT and CDR2 is FQDESV (reference sequence). The CDR3 totals 14 residues. CDR3 loop: CASSWWGRGTEAFF. The CDR3 nucleotides are TGTGCCAGCAGCTGGTGGGGGCGCGGCACTGAAGCTTTCTTT.

For the CDR3, the DNA is TGTGCCAGCAGGTGGACCTTAAATTCACCCCTCCACTTT. Amino acids: CASRWTLNSPLHF. The chain has TRBV11-2 and TRBJ1-6; no clear D gene. The germline V gene has CDR1 SGHAT and CDR2 FQNNGV. With 6 bases removed from V and 7 bases from J, the gap between germline ends came to 10 bases. This CDR3 contains 13 residues.

The rearrangement joins TRBV11-2 to TRBJ1-1, with 7 bases aligning to TRBD1. V lost 7 bases, J lost 7 bases, and 6 bases stayed unmatched. CDR3 length: 12 amino acids. Germline V gene sequence: CDR1 SGHAT, CDR2 FQNNGV. The CDR3 DNA is TGTGCCAGCACTGACAGGGCCGGTGAAGCTTTCTTT. Residues: CASTDRAGEAFF.

This clone was detected only once. The rearrangement links TRBV15 to TRBJ2-1; D possibly corresponds to TRBD2 (5 bases). The germline V and J ends were trimmed by 0 bases and 9 bases, with 18 bases remaining between them. Germline values: CDR1 LNHNV, CDR2 YYDKDF (reference sequence). The CDR3 covers 16 residues. CDR3 coding DNA: TGTGCCACCAGCAGAGATAGAGGAACTAGGATAGTTGAGCAGTTCTTC. Translation gives CATSRDRGTRIVEQFF.

The gene calls are TRBV5-1 and TRBJ1-2; D not certain. Germline V gene lookup returns CDR1 SGHRS and CDR2 YFSETQ. The ends were cut back, 0 bases at V and 1 base at J, with 7 bases in the middle. The CDR3 is made up of 14 amino acids. The CDR3 DNA reads as TGCGCCAGCAGCTTGGAGACGAGTAACTATGGCTACACCTTC. This translates into CASSLETSNYGYTF.

This clone was seen just once. V is TRBV30 and J is TRBJ2-7, with a possible D match to TRBD2 (7 bases). Germline V gene sequence: CDR1 GTSNPN, CDR2 SVGIG (reference sequence). Trimming removed 8 bases at V and 12 bases at J, with 23 bases between. This CDR3 contains 12 residues. The CDR3, as DNA: TGTGCCGGGGGGGCAGGGGACGTTAGACGGTACTTC. Translation: CAGGAGDVRRYF. The complete variable domain, with remaining parts taken from reference TRBV30 and TRBJ2-7, reads SQTIHQWPATLVQPVGSPLSLECTVEGTSNPNLYWYRQAAGRGLQLLFYSVGIGQISSEVPQNLSASRPQDRQFILSSKKLLLSDSGFYLCAGGAGDVRRYFGPGTRLTVT.

The chain couples TRBV27 to TRBJ2-1; the D gene is possibly TRBD1 (5 bases). V was pared by 2 bases and J by 10 bases, with 18 bases between. Germline V lookup: CDR1 MNHEY, CDR2 SMNVEV (reference sequence). This CDR3 spans 15 amino acids. This CDR3 reads CASSLEVGRAEEQFF. DNA of the CDR3: TGTGCCAGCAGTTTAGAGGTGGGCAGGGCTGAGGAGCAGTTCTTC.

This clone was seen more than once but under ten times. The chain couples TRBV18 to TRBJ1-1; D unclear. Trimming took off 2 bases at V and 4 bases at J, with 11 bases between the two ends. The germline V gene has CDR1 KGHSH and CDR2 LQKENI. This CDR3 is 14 amino acids long. CDR3 DNA: TGTGCCAGCTCACCAGAGACCCGGGGCACTGAAGCTTTCTTT. Protein sequence: CASSPETRGTEAFF.

This chain joins TRBV6-5 and TRBJ1-2, with 9 bases that match TRBD1. J lost 0 bases, V lost 6 bases, and 2 bases had no gene match. Per the germline V gene, CDR1 is MNHEY and CDR2 is SVGAGI. This CDR3 is 14 amino acids long. Here the CDR3 reads CASRRDRANYGYTF. CDR3 DNA sequence: TGTGCCAGCAGGAGGGACAGGGCTAACTATGGCTACACCTTC.

CDR3 coding DNA: TGTGCCAGCAGCTCGACAGGGAGAGGTGGCTACACCTTC. Its protein product is CASSSTGRGGYTF. This chain connects TRBV7-2 to TRBJ1-2; 7 bases match TRBD1. The CDR3 has 13 amino acids. Germline lookup yields CDR1 SGHTA and CDR2 FQGNSA. Losses at the gene ends were 4 bases for V and 7 bases for J; bases not matched to a gene: 6.

The chain has TRBV9 and TRBJ2-2; perhaps TRBD2 as D (6 bases). CDR3 size: 14 residues. V gave up 0 bases and J gave up 4 bases, with 7 bases separating them. Germline CDR1 SGDLS, CDR2 YYNGEE. The CDR3 region is CASSVAGVTGELFF. CDR3 bases: TGTGCCAGCAGCGTAGCGGGGGTCACCGGGGAGCTGTTTTTT.